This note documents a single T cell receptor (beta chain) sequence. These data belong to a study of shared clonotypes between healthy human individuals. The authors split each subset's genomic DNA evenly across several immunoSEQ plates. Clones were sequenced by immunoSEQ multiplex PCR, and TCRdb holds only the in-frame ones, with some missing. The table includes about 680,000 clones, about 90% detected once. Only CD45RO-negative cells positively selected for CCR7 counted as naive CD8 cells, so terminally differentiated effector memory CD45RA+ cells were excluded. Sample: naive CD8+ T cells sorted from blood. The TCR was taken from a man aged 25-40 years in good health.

The CDR3 bases are TGTGCCAGCAGGGGTATTTGGACTAGCGGGTCCTACGAGCAGTACTTC. Its protein is CASRGIWTSGSYEQYF. This rearrangement joins TRBV21-1 to TRBJ2-7; the DNA was not used to check the table's D call, TRBD2. TRBV21-1 is reported as a pseudogene. This CDR3 has 16 amino acids.